This T cell receptor (beta chain) was sequenced in a study of identifying expanded T cells in peripheral blood (dated by TCRdb to between 2017 and 2020). Concerning the study at large: Separate aliquots of the same genomic DNA pool were sequenced to produce technical replicates, and four replicates were compared in pairs. What the work shows at the level of the full study, not this receptor alone: The authors expected that over much longer intervals, such as months to years, biological variance in healthy repertoires might increase even further. Variance in clone template counts between two-week samples significantly increased with total template count across all healthy donors. About 1.1 differentially abundant clones were flagged by the binomial model between technical replicates, whereas about 16 and 20 were flagged over around two weeks and four weeks, respectively. The beta-binomial model significantly reduced the number of clones called differentially abundant and the false-positive rate across all healthy-donor time intervals.

No immune events, such as infections, were documented for the healthy donors during the collection period. To calibrate time-dependent variance in a beta-binomial model of T-cell clone differential abundance, blood repertoires from healthy donors were used as a training cohort. The training cohort comprised roughly ten healthy donors, 3 female and 7 male. The donors were between about 25 and 65 years old, with an average age of roughly 40 years. Whole blood, obtained from a commercial supplier, was collected from each healthy donor at three time points spaced approximately two weeks apart. For immunosequencing, genomic DNA was extracted from unsorted whole blood. Details on this clone: The specificity of this receptor is unknown. There are no base qualities to consult, and no much larger clone falls within one base.

The immunoSEQ Assay, which relies on bias-controlled multiplex PCR amplification of genomic DNA, was used to profile TCRbeta CDR3 regions. The paper's processing steps were these. To quantify the absolute abundance of each unique TCRbeta CDR3 region, the sequences were collapsed and filtered. Differential abundance was tested with a binomial (Fisher-equivalent) model and with a beta-binomial model adding time-dependent variance fitted from healthy donors. Clones with fewer than 5 combined templates were removed, and a clone was called differentially abundant if the clone's Benjamini-Hochberg FDR was below 0.01. In the beta-binomial model, variance was expressed as a function of the total template count across the two samples, in the form v = (b*log(k)+a)^2. In its TCRdb copy, this immuneACCESS table keeps in-frame sequences only and misses some clones. Where compared with another copy, unresolved V genes explain less than half of these, and the others have no known cause. The V and J calls and the clone size are those of that table, but D and trimming were determined from the DNA. Across this sample there are 100,000 to 150,000 clones, with 86% seen only once. Around 8.2% of the sample belongs to the ten largest clones.

According to the germline V gene (reference sequence), CDR1 reads SEHNR and CDR2 reads FQNEAQ. Inclusive of the bounding cysteine and phenylalanine, the CDR3 is 13 residues long. The CDR3 DNA has 39 bases and is translated from base 1. Trimming leaves V shorter by 2 bases and J shorter by 5 bases, with the junction holding 0 bases beyond the gene matches. This receptor was obtained from a person aged 18-70 years in good health. The specimen was blood. The sequence joins TRBV7-9 to TRBJ2-4, with 7 central nucleotides matching TRBD1. The CDR3 is CASSLTGENIQYF. The DNA sequence is given as TGTGCCAGCAGCTTAACAGGGGAAAACATTCAGTACTTC.